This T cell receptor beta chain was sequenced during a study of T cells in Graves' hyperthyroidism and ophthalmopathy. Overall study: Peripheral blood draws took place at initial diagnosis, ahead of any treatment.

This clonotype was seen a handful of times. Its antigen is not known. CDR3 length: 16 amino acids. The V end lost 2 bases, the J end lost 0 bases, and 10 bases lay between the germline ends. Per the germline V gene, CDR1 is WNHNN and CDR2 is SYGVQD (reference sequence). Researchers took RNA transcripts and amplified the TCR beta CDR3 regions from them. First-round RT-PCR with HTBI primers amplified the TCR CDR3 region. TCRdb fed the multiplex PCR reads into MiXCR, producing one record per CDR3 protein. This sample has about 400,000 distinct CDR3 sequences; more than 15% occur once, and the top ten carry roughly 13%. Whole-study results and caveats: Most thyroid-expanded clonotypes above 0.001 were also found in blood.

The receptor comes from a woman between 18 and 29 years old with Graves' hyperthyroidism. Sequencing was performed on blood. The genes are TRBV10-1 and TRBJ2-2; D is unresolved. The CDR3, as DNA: TGCGCCAGCAGTGAGAATGGCGGAACGAACACCGGGGAGCTGTTTTTT. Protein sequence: CASSENGGTNTGELFF.